Listed below are T cell receptor beta chains from one sample, sequenced in a study of vaccination and CD4 T cells after COVID-19. In TCRdb, the PCR reads were re-called with MiXCR into one record per CDR3 protein. The table shows about 7,400 distinct CDR3 sequences, with around 60% occurring only once. The antigens for these receptors are not known. Specimen: CD4+ T cells from blood, cultured in vitro. Receptors originate from a human donor who had recovered from COVID-19. Each CDR3 is given with its conserved first and last residue. The D gene is left open where the match is weak. Rows may omit the clone size; those that give it use once, few, many or a size class.

clone size	V gene	D gene	J gene	CDR3 protein	CDR3 DNA
-	TRBV21-1	-	TRBJ2-6	CASSTVEGALSGANVLTF	TGTGCCAGCAGCACCGTCGAGGGCGCCCTTTCTGGGGCCAACGTCCTGACTTTC
-	TRBV20-1	-	TRBJ2-5	CSARGTPYQETQYF	TGCAGTGCTAGAGGGACTCCGTACCAAGAGACCCAGTACTTC
once	TRBV6-5	TRBD1	TRBJ2-7	CASSSGTGPYEQYF	TGTGCCAGCAGTTCCGGGACAGGGCCCTACGAGCAGTACTTC
-	TRBV20-1	-	TRBJ2-7	CSASDRSSYEQYF	TGCAGTGCTTCCGACAGGAGCTCCTACGAGCAGTACTTC
-	TRBV24-1	-	TRBJ2-7	CATPLVRGNPYEQYF	TGTGCCACCCCCCTTGTTAGGGGGAACCCCTACGAGCAGTACTTC
-	TRBV5-1	-	TRBJ1-2	CASSLGTVAGYTF	TGCGCCAGCAGCTTGGGGACGGTGGCGGGCTACACCTTC
-	TRBV30	TRBD1	TRBJ2-5	CAWSVGQVYSETQYF	TGTGCCTGGAGTGTAGGACAGGTCTACTCAGAGACCCAGTACTTC
-	TRBV6-1	TRBD1	TRBJ2-2	CASRRQGANTGELFF	TGTGCCAGCAGGAGACAGGGCGCGAACACCGGGGAGCTGTTTTTT
few	TRBV20-1	-	TRBJ1-1	CSAGRTPDKNTEAFF	TGCAGTGCCGGTCGGACACCCGACAAGAACACTGAAGCTTTCTTT
once	TRBV6-1	-	TRBJ1-4	CASSDLDTAQKEKLFF	TGTGCCAGCAGTGACCTCGACACTGCCCAAAAGGAAAAACTGTTTTTT
-	TRBV7-2	-	TRBJ1-4	CASSAGWQGANEKLFF	TGTGCCAGCAGCGCCGGGTGGCAGGGCGCTAATGAAAAACTGTTTTTT
-	TRBV2	TRBD1	TRBJ1-5	CASGQREGARQPQHF	TGTGCCAGCGGTCAGCGGGAGGGGGCGCGGCAGCCCCAGCATTTT
once	TRBV6-5	-	TRBJ1-3	CASSYDELGNTIYF	TGTGCCAGCAGTTATGATGAGCTCGGAAACACCATATATTTT
few	TRBV19	-	TRBJ1-1	CASRRSIGGRTEAFF	TGTGCCAGTAGAAGGTCTATCGGGGGCCGGACTGAAGCTTTCTTT
-	TRBV7-2	-	TRBJ2-5	CASSLGDGNQETQYF	TGTGCCAGCAGCTTGGGGGACGGGAACCAAGAGACCCAGTACTTC
-	TRBV9	TRBD1	TRBJ2-5	CASSVVGQVQETQYF	TGTGCCAGCAGCGTAGTGGGACAGGTCCAAGAGACCCAGTACTTC
medium-sized	TRBV4-2	-	TRBJ1-2	CASSQGPLGYGYTF	TGTGCCAGCAGCCAAGGACCACTTGGGTATGGCTACACCTTC
-	TRBV23-1	-	TRBJ2-7	CASSLNRTYEQYF	TGCGCCAGCAGTCTTAACCGAACCTACGAGCAGTACTTC
-	TRBV2	-	TRBJ2-5	CASSEETGETQYF	TGTGCCAGCAGTGAGGAGACCGGGGAGACCCAGTACTTC
-	TRBV6-5	TRBD2	TRBJ2-1	CASSYSPLAGDNEQFF	TGTGCCAGCAGTTACTCTCCCCTAGCGGGAGATAATGAGCAGTTCTTC
few	TRBV4-2	TRBD2	TRBJ2-1	CASSQVSGGSVDNEQFF	TGTGCCAGCAGCCAAGTTAGCGGGGGGTCGGTGGACAATGAGCAGTTCTTC
-	TRBV7-9	TRBD1	TRBJ2-7	CASSLTGDEQYF	TGTGCCAGCAGCTTGACAGGGGATGAGCAGTACTTC
few	TRBV20-1	-	TRBJ2-5	CSARVEGGRTQYF	TGCAGTGCTAGAGTGGAGGGGGGCAGGACCCAGTACTTC
-	TRBV28	TRBD2	TRBJ2-7	CASSQTAGGVYEQYF	TGTGCCAGCAGCCAGACGGCCGGGGGGGTGTACGAGCAGTACTTC
-	TRBV7-3	-	TRBJ1-1	CASSPDRRSEAFF	TGTGCCAGCAGCCCCGATAGGAGGAGTGAAGCTTTCTTT
-	TRBV19	-	TRBJ1-6	CASTSTNQGVYSPLHF	TGTGCCAGTACCTCGACGAACCAGGGAGTGTATTCACCCCTCCACTTT
-	TRBV12-5	-	TRBJ2-5	CASGLYGSLTGGQETQYF	TGTGCTAGTGGTTTGTACGGCTCTTTGACAGGAGGCCAAGAGACCCAGTACTTC
-	TRBV5-4	-	TRBJ2-5	CASSRYEYQETQYF	TGTGCCAGCAGCCGGTACGAGTACCAAGAGACCCAGTACTTC
-	TRBV5-5	-	TRBJ1-1	CASSLSGSYPEAFF	TGTGCCAGCAGCTTGTCGGGATCTTACCCTGAAGCTTTCTTT
few	TRBV7-2	TRBD1	TRBJ1-1	CASSFSSRTGVWRGLNTEAFF	TGTGCCAGCAGCTTTTCATCGAGGACAGGGGTATGGAGGGGTTTGAACACTGAAGCTTTCTTT
once	TRBV20-1	TRBD1	TRBJ1-2	CSAETGQGNYGYTF	TGCAGTGCTGAAACGGGACAGGGGAACTATGGCTACACCTTC
-	TRBV19	-	TRBJ2-7	CASRGQSSYEQYF	TGTGCCAGTAGAGGACAGAGCTCCTACGAGCAGTACTTC
-	TRBV20-1	-	TRBJ2-5	CSARVSLQETQYF	TGCAGTGCTAGAGTCAGCCTTCAAGAGACCCAGTACTTC
-	TRBV20-1	-	TRBJ2-3	CSARTPSSDTQYF	TGCAGTGCTAGAACGCCGTCGTCAGATACGCAGTATTTT
-	TRBV7-3	-	TRBJ1-5	CASSLRAKQPQHF	TGTGCCAGCAGCTTAAGAGCCAAACAGCCCCAGCATTTT
-	TRBV27	TRBD2	TRBJ2-7	CASSLFGTSGGDFYEQYF	TGTGCCAGCAGTTTATTTGGGACTAGCGGGGGAGATTTCTACGAGCAGTACTTC
-	TRBV6-2/TRBV6-3	-	TRBJ2-2	CASSYPSARATFTGELFF	TGTGCCAGCAGTTACCCCTCAGCGAGGGCCACATTCACCGGGGAGCTGTTTTTT
-	TRBV2	-	TRBJ1-3	CASSEAGYAGNTIYF	TGTGCCAGCAGTGAAGCGGGGTACGCTGGAAACACCATATATTTT
few	TRBV7-2	TRBD2	TRBJ2-2	CASSPVSGSITGELFF	TGTGCCAGCAGCCCCGTAAGCGGGAGTATCACCGGGGAGCTGTTTTTT
-	TRBV11-2	-	TRBJ1-2	CASSFSRDGSNYGYTF	TGTGCCAGCAGCTTTTCTAGGGACGGATCTAACTATGGCTACACCTTC
-	TRBV7-2	-	TRBJ2-2	CASSLSGRVTGELFF	TGTGCCAGCAGCTTAAGCGGCCGCGTCACCGGGGAGCTGTTTTTT
-	TRBV11-2	-	TRBJ2-3	CASSLTLSGSTDTQYF	TGTGCCAGCAGCTTGACGCTGAGCGGGAGCACAGATACGCAGTATTTT
-	TRBV2	-	TRBJ2-7	CARSGTNYEQYF	TGTGCCAGAAGCGGGACAAACTACGAGCAGTACTTC
few	TRBV7-8	-	TRBJ2-7	CASSLAASGDAYEQYF	TGTGCCAGCAGCTTAGCTGCGTCAGGGGATGCCTACGAGCAGTACTTC
-	TRBV10-2	-	TRBJ1-3	CASREQSSGNTIYF	TGCGCCAGCAGGGAACAGAGCTCTGGAAACACCATATATTTT
-	TRBV4-1	TRBD2	TRBJ2-5	CASSHVLLAGNQETQYF	TGCGCCAGCAGCCACGTGCTCCTAGCGGGGAACCAAGAGACCCAGTACTTC
-	TRBV7-9	-	TRBJ2-5	CASSSYDGARRETQYF	TGTGCCAGCAGCTCCTACGACGGGGCGAGGCGGGAGACCCAGTACTTC
-	TRBV15	-	TRBJ1-4	CATSRTGRKGEKLFF	TGTGCCACCAGCCGAACAGGGCGAAAAGGGGAAAAACTGTTTTTT
few	TRBV6-1	TRBD1	TRBJ1-1	CASSPGQGLELTEAFF	TGTGCCAGCAGTCCTGGACAGGGCTTAGAACTCACTGAAGCTTTCTTT
-	TRBV12-3/TRBV12-4	-	TRBJ2-3	CASSLSRSTDTQYF	TGTGCCAGCAGTTTAAGTCGGAGCACAGATACGCAGTATTTT
large	TRBV7-2	TRBD1	TRBJ1-5	CASSYRGEGQPQHF	TGTGCCAGCAGCTACAGGGGAGAGGGTCAGCCCCAGCATTTT
-	TRBV6-5	TRBD2	TRBJ2-5	CASSYRGLAVEETQYF	TGTGCCAGCAGTTATCGAGGACTAGCGGTGGAAGAGACCCAGTACTTC